These T cell receptor beta chains were read from a single sample in a study of blood T cell repertoires in COVID-19. Here immunoSEQ multiplex PCR was the method, and the copy in TCRdb shows in-frame clones only, minus some. Of around 140,000 clones in the sample, more than 75% were seen once. Sequencing was carried out using peripheral blood. The source is a man aged 50-60 years with active COVID-19. Both conserved end residues are part of each CDR3. D genes are given only for firm matches. Size is omitted from some rows. Given values are once, few, many or a class for expanded clones.

TRBV5-4	TRBD1	-	TRBJ1-4	CASSRGGQGEKLFF	TGTGCCAGTTCGCGCGGTGGACAGGGGGAAAAACTGTTTTTT
TRBV7-2	-	-	TRBJ2-5	CASSRSREETQYF	TGTGCCAGCAGCCGTAGCCGCGAAGAGACCCAGTACTTC
TRBV3-1/TRBV3-2	TRBD2	few	TRBJ2-1	CASSQAGGTYNEQFF	TGTGCCAGCAGCCAAGCGGGGGGTACCTACAATGAGCAGTTCTTC
TRBV7-2	TRBD1	-	TRBJ1-1	CASSFTTGESGTEAFF	TGTGCCAGCAGCTTCACCACAGGGGAGAGTGGCACTGAAGCTTTCTTT
TRBV30	TRBD1	-	TRBJ1-2	CAWSSTGGRGYTF	TGTGCCTGGAGTTCGACAGGGGGGAGGGGCTACACCTTC
TRBV6-6	-	-	TRBJ1-4	CASNQGRDNEKLFF	TGTGCCAGCAACCAAGGACGGGATAATGAAAAACTGTTTTTT
TRBV7-6	-	-	TRBJ2-2	CASSIRTGTHTGELFF	TGTGCCAGCAGCATCCGGACGGGAACCCACACCGGGGAGCTGTTTTTT
TRBV6-4	TRBD2	-	TRBJ2-3	CASSKRGGSDTQYF	TGTGCCAGCAGTAAGCGGGGGGGCTCAGATACGCAGTATTTT
TRBV15	TRBD1	many	TRBJ1-4	CATSRGRDSEKLFF	TGTGCCACCAGCAGGGGCAGGGACAGTGAAAAACTGTTTTTT
TRBV7-2	TRBD1	-	TRBJ2-3	CASSHGDRGTQYF	TGTGCCAGCAGCCACGGAGACAGGGGGACGCAGTATTTT
TRBV9	TRBD1	-	TRBJ1-2	CASSDRGGYGYTF	TGTGCCAGCAGCGACAGGGGTGGTTATGGCTACACCTTC
TRBV14	-	-	TRBJ2-2	CASSDTYANTGELFF	TGTGCCAGCAGCGACACATACGCGAACACCGGAGAGCTGTTTTTT
TRBV27	-	-	TRBJ2-7	CASSLGALASEQYF	TGTGCCAGCAGTTTAGGAGCCTTGGCGAGCGAGCAGTACTTC
TRBV24-1	-	-	TRBJ1-4	CATFSTTNEKLFF	TGTGCCACCTTTAGCACAACTAATGAAAAACTGTTTTTT
TRBV3-1/TRBV3-2	-	-	TRBJ2-3	CASSRGDTQYF	TGTGCCAGCAGCCGAGGAGATACGCAGTATTTT
TRBV5-1	-	-	TRBJ2-1	CASSFGQRGNEQFF	TGCGCCAGCAGCTTCGGACAGAGGGGGAATGAGCAGTTCTTC
TRBV7-2	-	-	TRBJ2-3	CASSLVEVTSTDTQYF	TGTGCCAGCAGCTTAGTTGAGGTTACTAGCACAGATACGCAGTATTTT
TRBV12-5	-	-	TRBJ1-5	CASGLVRDSNQPQHF	TGTGCTAGTGGTTTGGTACGGGACTCCAATCAGCCCCAGCATTTT
TRBV2	-	-	TRBJ1-5	CASSVGGGVEPQHF	TGTGCCAGCAGTGTAGGCGGAGGGGTAGAGCCCCAGCATTTT
TRBV5-1	-	-	TRBJ2-5	CASSLVGGALQETQYF	TGCGCCAGCAGCTTGGTTGGGGGGGCCCTACAAGAGACCCAGTACTTC
TRBV18	-	-	TRBJ2-2	CASSLSTGFRGTGELFF	TGTGCCAGCTCACTATCGACAGGCTTCAGGGGCACCGGGGAGCTGTTTTTT
TRBV10-1	-	-	TRBJ2-3	CASTGREVSLGADTQYF	TGCGCCAGCACTGGTCGGGAAGTTTCTCTGGGCGCAGATACGCAGTATTTT
TRBV19	-	-	TRBJ1-1	CASSHRGSTEAFF	TGTGCCAGTAGCCATAGGGGAAGCACTGAAGCTTTCTTT
TRBV19	TRBD1	-	TRBJ2-5	CATSETGTATQETQYF	TGTGCCACCTCGGAGACCGGGACAGCCACTCAAGAGACCCAGTACTTC
TRBV5-5	-	-	TRBJ1-2	CASSQDGVYGYTF	TGTGCCAGCAGCCAGGACGGGGTCTATGGCTACACCTTC
TRBV2	-	-	TRBJ2-3	CASTASGGRTDTQYF	TGTGCCAGCACGGCTTCCGGGGGACGCACAGATACGCAGTATTTT
TRBV6-6	TRBD1	-	TRBJ1-3	CASSRGGPGVRSGNTIYF	TGTGCCAGCAGCCGAGGGGGCCCAGGGGTCCGCTCTGGAAACACCATATATTTT
TRBV5-5	-	few	TRBJ2-1	CASRSTGPAFF	TGTGCCAGCAGGAGTACAGGGCCCGCGTTCTTC
TRBV5-8	-	-	TRBJ2-5	CASSLEGYQETQYF	TGTGCCAGCAGCTTAGAGGGATACCAAGAGACCCAGTACTTC
TRBV7-9	TRBD1	few	TRBJ2-2	CARQGGTGELFF	TGTGCCAGACAGGGGGGCACCGGGGAGCTGTTTTTT
TRBV11-2	TRBD2	-	TRBJ2-7	CASSLGTSGGKYEQYF	TGTGCCAGCAGCCTTGGGACTAGCGGGGGGAAGTACGAGCAGTACTTC
TRBV19	TRBD1	many	TRBJ1-6	CASRGPGTGVSPLHF	TGTGCCAGTAGGGGCCCAGGGACAGGGGTATCCCCCCTCCACTTT
TRBV6-5	TRBD2	-	TRBJ2-7	CASSYQPSGGPYEQYF	TGTGCCAGCAGTTACCAGCCTAGCGGGGGGCCCTACGAGCAGTACTTC
TRBV29-1	TRBD2	-	TRBJ2-1	CSVEDDGLAFNNEQFF	TGCAGCGTTGAAGACGACGGACTAGCCTTTAACAATGAGCAGTTCTTC
TRBV7-7	-	-	TRBJ2-3	CASSSDILSDTQYF	TGTGCCAGCAGCTCTGACATTTTATCAGATACGCAGTATTTT
TRBV7-2	TRBD1	-	TRBJ1-1	CASSPRTGGELRAFF	TGTGCCAGCAGCCCGAGGACAGGGGGCGAATTGAGGGCTTTCTTT
TRBV18	-	-	TRBJ1-3	CASSREAGNTIYF	TGTGCCAGCTCACGAGAGGCTGGAAACACCATATATTTT
TRBV10-3	TRBD1	-	TRBJ2-7	CAISGQGYEQYF	TGTGCCATCAGTGGACAGGGATACGAGCAGTACTTC
TRBV4-3	-	few	TRBJ1-6	CASSQDSRVIGNSPLHF	TGCGCCAGCAGCCAAGATTCCAGGGTTATAGGTAATTCACCCCTCCACTTT
TRBV12-5	-	-	TRBJ2-7	CASGLLSSYEQYF	TGTGCTAGTGGTTTGCTCAGTTCCTACGAGCAGTACTTC
TRBV5-1	-	-	TRBJ2-7	CASSLEQYEQYF	TGCGCCAGCAGCTTGGAACAGTATGAGCAGTACTTC
TRBV7-8	-	-	TRBJ2-5	CASSLSVETQYF	TGTGCCAGCAGCCTTAGCGTGGAGACCCAGTACTTC
TRBV5-1	TRBD1	-	TRBJ1-1	CASSVAGGNTEAFF	TGCGCCAGCAGCGTGGCAGGGGGGAACACTGAAGCTTTCTTT
TRBV3-1/TRBV3-2	-	few	TRBJ2-7	CASTGDSYEQYF	TGTGCCAGCACCGGGGACTCCTACGAGCAGTACTTC
TRBV5-1	-	-	TRBJ1-4	CASSWEGANEKLFF	TGCGCCAGCAGCTGGGAAGGGGCTAATGAAAAACTGTTTTTT
TRBV19	-	few	TRBJ1-1	CASSIPQGYTEAFF	TGTGCCAGTAGTATCCCGCAGGGGTACACTGAAGCTTTCTTT
TRBV6-5	-	-	TRBJ1-1	CASRTQGNTEAFF	TGTGCCAGCAGAACCCAGGGTAACACTGAAGCTTTCTTT
TRBV13	TRBD2	-	TRBJ2-7	CASSPRLAGSLSSYEQYF	TGTGCCAGCAGCCCGCGACTAGCGGGGTCGTTGAGCTCCTACGAGCAGTACTTC
TRBV5-1	TRBD1	-	TRBJ2-1	CASSLGQGANEQFF	TGCGCCAGCAGCCTTGGACAGGGGGCAAATGAGCAGTTCTTC
TRBV7-8	-	-	TRBJ1-5	CASSLGARGSNQPQHF	TGTGCCAGCAGCTTAGGGGCCAGGGGTAGCAATCAGCCCCAGCATTTT
TRBV2	-	-	TRBJ2-6	CASSATRWGGSSGANVLTF	TGTGCCAGCAGTGCTACCCGTTGGGGAGGCTCCTCTGGGGCCAACGTCCTGACTTTC
TRBV10-1	-	-	TRBJ1-6	CASGRWSYELYSPLHF	TGCGCCAGCGGGCGATGGTCGTATGAGTTGTATTCGCCCCTCCACTTT
TRBV4-3	-	-	TRBJ2-5	CASSQGASATQYF	TGCGCCAGCAGCCAAGGGGCCTCGGCGACCCAGTACTTC
TRBV19	-	-	TRBJ1-1	CASSGGTNMNTEAFF	TGTGCCAGTAGCGGGGGGACCAACATGAACACTGAAGCTTTCTTT
TRBV30	TRBD1	-	TRBJ2-1	CAGDRGSYNEQFF	TGTGCCGGGGACAGGGGGTCCTACAATGAGCAGTTCTTC
TRBV2	TRBD2	-	TRBJ2-1	CASRQSGGVNEQFF	TGTGCCAGCAGGCAAAGCGGGGGGGTCAATGAGCAGTTCTTC
TRBV18	TRBD1	once	TRBJ2-7	CASSPPTGSDEQYF	TGTGCCAGCTCACCCCCGACAGGGTCTGACGAGCAGTACTTC
TRBV28	TRBD1	-	TRBJ1-2	CASRLDNRGNGYTF	TGTGCCAGCAGGTTGGACAACAGGGGGAATGGCTACACCTTC